The present TCR beta chain was sequenced within a study of shared clonotypes between healthy human individuals. Germline V gives CDR1 GTSNPN, CDR2 SVGIG (reference sequence). The CDR3 runs 13 residues. V shed 5 bases and J shed 5 bases, with 13 bases lying between them. Here immunoSEQ multiplex PCR was the method, and the copy in TCRdb shows in-frame clones only, minus some. The repertoire holds 2,100,000 or so clones, almost 96% seen once, with less than 0.15% in the top ten. V gene TRBV30 combines with J gene TRBJ2-4; D may match TRBD1 or TRBD2 (5 bases each). Sequenced sample: naive CD4+ T cells sorted from blood. Stated subset: CD45RA+ positively selected. This TCR was recovered from a young man in good health. The CDR3 loop is CAWRGYPQNIQYF. The CDR3 DNA sequence: TGTGCCTGGCGGGGCTACCCCCAAAACATTCAGTACTTC.